The text below deals with one T cell receptor (beta chain). The data belong to a study of blood T cell repertoires in COVID-19. In the study overall: Sample material is recorded as cDNA or gDNA derived from T cells, B-cell-depleted T cells, or PBMCs.

Assay: immunoSEQ multiplex PCR; the TCRdb copy retains only in-frame clones and omits some. The sample includes roughly 330,000 clones, 70% to 90% of them seen just once. The CDR3 consists of 12 residues. Germline values: CDR1 MNHEY, CDR2 SVGEGT. The V end lost 6 bases, the J end lost 3 bases, and 9 bases lay between the germline ends. Input material: peripheral blood. The sequence derives from a man between 18 and 35 years old who had recovered from COVID-19. This chain joins TRBV6-2 or TRBV6-3 and TRBJ2-7, with D possibly TRBD1 on 5 matching bases. The CDR3 spells CASSLDSYEQYF. For the CDR3, the DNA is TGTGCCAGCAGCCTCGACAGCTACGAGCAGTACTTC.